This TCR beta chain was retrieved from a study of early T cells in non-severe SARS-CoV-2 infection. Separate cDNA molecules each had unique molecular identifiers attached to them. TCRdb re-called the 5' RACE reads with MiXCR, one entry per CDR3 protein. The sample carries tens of thousands of distinct CDR3 sequences, approximately 5.9% recorded once. In its sample, this clonotype was seen many times. The antigen is unknown. Study-level points and caveats: CD4 and private specificities were missed by VDJdb matching, which favored anti-spike CD8 responses.

The source material was whole blood. The source is an adult who was a healthcare worker with PCR-confirmed SARS-CoV-2 infection or an uninfected control (not recorded which).

CDR3 sequence (DNA): TGTGCCAGCAGCTTAGACCCCACCGACAATGAGCAGTTCTTC. It encodes CASSLDPTDNEQFF. The V gene is TRBV11-3, the J gene TRBJ2-1; no clear D gene. The CDR3 is 14 residues long. Germline values: CDR1 SGHNT, CDR2 YENEEA. V lost 0 bases and J 5 bases, leaving 8 bases between the germline ends.